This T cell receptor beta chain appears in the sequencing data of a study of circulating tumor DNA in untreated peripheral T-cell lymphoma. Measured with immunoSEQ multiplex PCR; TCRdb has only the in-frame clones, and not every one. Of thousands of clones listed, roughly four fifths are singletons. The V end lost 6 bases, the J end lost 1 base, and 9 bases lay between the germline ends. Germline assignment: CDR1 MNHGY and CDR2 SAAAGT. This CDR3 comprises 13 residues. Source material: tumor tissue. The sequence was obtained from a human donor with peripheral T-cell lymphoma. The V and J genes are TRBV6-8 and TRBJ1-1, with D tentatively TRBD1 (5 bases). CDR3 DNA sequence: TGTGCCAGCAGACTTGGGGGGAACACTGAAGCTTTCTTT. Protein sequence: CASRLGGNTEAFF.